This TCR beta chain appears in the sequencing data of a study of cytomegalovirus exposure and HLA in healthy donors. Overall study context: The use of the same platform for the approximately 130 validation repertoires and the roughly 670 first-cohort repertoires was reported by a later analysis.

The method was immunoSEQ multiplex PCR; TCRdb's version includes in-frame clones alone and lacks a portion of them. The sample records approximately 210,000 clones, about 91% being singletons. The germline V gene has CDR1 SGDLS and CDR2 YYNGEE. The CDR3 loop spans 14 amino acids. The V end lost 4 bases, the J end lost 3 bases, and 14 bases lay between the germline ends. In regard to this clone: Antigen unknown.

Overall study findings and caveats: Rare TCR sequences predominated, though certain public TCRs were found in many donors. Associated with cytomegalovirus, according to the listing, were around 170 TCR beta chains.

The TCR was taken from a woman aged 18-29 years in good health and CMV-seronegative. Sequences were obtained from PBMCs. The genes are TRBV9 and TRBJ2-7, with TRBD2 as a possible D gene (7 bases). The CDR3 DNA sequence: TGTGCCAGCAGCATGGGGGGGGCACTCTACGAGCAGTACTTC. Protein: CASSMGGALYEQYF.